Following are 15 T cell receptor beta chains from one sample sequenced in a study of shared clonotypes between healthy human individuals. Using immunoSEQ multiplex PCR, the repertoire was profiled, and TCRdb retains in-frame clones only, with some absent. The sample shows a few hundred thousand clones, approximately 79% of them seen only once. The sample was memory CD4+ T cells sorted from blood. Specified subset: CD45RA-negative fraction. All receptors come from a man aged 25 to 40 in good health.

This clone has just a few counts. The rearrangement joins TRBV20-1 to TRBJ2-1, with unresolved D. The CDR3 spans 11 residues. Germline V gene data show CDR1 as DFQATT and CDR2 as SNEGSKA (reference sequence). Trimming pared 3 bases from V and 5 bases from J, leaving 5 bases between. CDR3 sequence: CSASRDNEQFF. As DNA, the CDR3 is TGCAGTGCTAGTCGAGACAATGAGCAGTTCTTC.

CDR3 sequence (DNA): TGTGCTAGTGGTTTGAGCCGGGACAGGGTTCACAATGAGCAGTTCTTC. It translates to CASGLSRDRVHNEQFF. This chain joins TRBV12-5 and TRBJ2-1, with 9 positions matching TRBD1. The germline gives CDR1 LGHNT, CDR2 FRNRAP. V dropped 2 bases and J dropped 5; count of bases not matched to a gene: 7. CDR3 length equals 16 residues.

This rearrangement joins TRBV6-6 to TRBJ1-5; D might be TRBD1 (5 bases). Between the trimmed V and J ends, which lost 0 bases and 3 bases, there was a span of 12 bases. CDR1 MNHNY and CDR2 SVGAGI come from the germline V gene (reference sequence). The CDR3 spans 16 residues. Written as DNA, the CDR3 is TGTGCCAGCAGTTACTCACAGGCGGAGCTCAATCAGCCCCAGCATTTT. Its protein is CASSYSQAELNQPQHF.

CDR3 nucleotide sequence: TGTGCCAGATCAAGGGTGTCCTTAGAGACCTACAATGAGCAGTTCTTC. This sequence encodes CARSRVSLETYNEQFF. The J gene is TRBJ2-1, the V gene TRBV2; D remains ambiguous. The CDR3 contains 16 residues. CDR1 and CDR2 from the germline V gene are SNHLY and FYNNEI. V was shortened by 9 bases and J by 2 bases, with 20 bases between the two germline ends.

This sequence joins TRBV6-5 and TRBJ2-7; TRBD1 might be the D (5 bases). CDR1 MNHEY and CDR2 SVGAGI come from the germline V gene. Between the trimmed V and J ends, which lost 8 bases and 2 bases, there was a span of 13 bases. The CDR3 loop spans 13 amino acids. The CDR3 reads CASGRGGAYEQYF. The DNA for the CDR3 is TGTGCCAGCGGAAGGGGCGGAGCCTACGAGCAGTACTTC.

This clone appeared a few times. The chain links TRBV5-5 to TRBJ2-5, with 8 nucleotides matching TRBD1. CDR1 and CDR2 (germline): SGHKS, YYEKEE (reference sequence). V lost 6 bases, J lost 5 bases, and 6 bases stayed unmatched. The CDR3 totals 13 residues. The chain's CDR3 is CASTARGQETQYF. The CDR3 coding sequence is TGTGCCAGCACCGCCAGGGGGCAGGAGACCCAGTACTTC.

The V call is TRBV5-4, the J call TRBJ2-5, with no clear D. This CDR3 comprises 13 residues. The germline V gene has CDR1 SGHNT and CDR2 YYREEE (reference sequence). With 0 bases removed from V and 3 bases from J, the gap between germline ends came to 6 bases. The CDR3: CASSLALEETQYF. The DNA of the CDR3 is TGTGCCAGCAGCTTGGCGCTGGAAGAGACCCAGTACTTC.

This clone showed up just a few times. The rearrangement uses TRBV28 and TRBJ2-7; possibly TRBD1 for D (5 bases). The CDR3 has 15 residues. Germline V lookup: CDR1 MDHEN, CDR2 SYDVKM. The V end lost 8 bases, the J end lost 3 bases, and 20 bases lay between the germline ends. The CDR3 reads CASDSAGFRRYEQYF. The CDR3 DNA reads as TGTGCCAGCGATTCGGCAGGGTTTCGGCGCTACGAGCAGTACTTC.

V usage is TRBV7-9 and J usage is TRBJ1-4; D gene uncertain. The V and J ends lost 5 bases and 5 bases respectively, with 15 bases between them. The CDR3 has 15 amino acids. CDR1 SEHNR and CDR2 FQNEAQ come from the germline V gene (reference sequence). The CDR3 bases are TGTGCCAGCAGCCAGATTAGCCAGTTAAATGAAAAACTGTTTTTT. Residues: CASSQISQLNEKLFF. Complete variable domain (other parts from reference TRBV7-9 and TRBJ1-4): DTGVSQNPRHKITKRGQNVTFRCDPISEHNRLYWYRQTLGQGPEFLTYFQNEAQLEKSRLLSDRFSAERPKGSFSTLEIQRTEQGDSAMYLCASSQISQLNEKLFFGSGTQLSVL.

This clone was recorded many times. V gene TRBV6-1 combines with J gene TRBJ1-3; D gene unclear. Looked up from germline, CDR1 is MNHNS and CDR2 is SASEGT. Trimming left V 7 bases short and J 0 bases short, with 13 bases between. This CDR3 is built from 15 residues. Here the CDR3 DNA reads TGTGCCAGCACCCAGAACGACGACTCTGGAAACACCATATATTTT. Translated, it gives CASTQNDDSGNTIYF.

The chain uses TRBV6-6 and TRBJ2-7, with D tentatively TRBD1 (5 bases). From germline, CDR1 is MNHNY and CDR2 SVGAGI (reference sequence). CDR3 length: 13 amino acids. The V gene lost 2 bases and the J gene lost 3 bases, with 8 bases spanning the gap. CDR3 nucleotides: TGTGCCAGCAGTTACAAACAGGACTACGAGCAGTACTTC. Translation: CASSYKQDYEQYF.

The genes are TRBV11-2 and TRBJ2-1; 11 nucleotides match TRBD2. J gave up 6 bases and V 5 bases, and 12 bases lay outside the gene matches. Germline lookup yields CDR1 SGHAT and CDR2 FQNNGV. This CDR3 contains 17 residues. CDR3 residues: CASSPTPIAGGGNEQFF. Here the CDR3 DNA reads TGTGCCAGCAGCCCAACCCCTATAGCGGGAGGGGGCAATGAGCAGTTCTTC.

Here the CDR3 reads CASSFLRGVGYEQYF. For the CDR3, the DNA is TGTGCCAGCAGTTTCCTCAGGGGTGTGGGCTACGAGCAGTACTTC. The chain carries TRBV27 and TRBJ2-7, with a weak D call TRBD1 (6 bases). The germline CDR1 and CDR2 sequences are MNHEY and SMNVEV (reference sequence). Trimming shortened V by 3 bases and J by 3 bases, and 15 bases separated the two germline ends. This CDR3 comprises 15 residues.

The rearrangement joins TRBV2 to TRBJ2-3; 7 positions agree with TRBD1. CDR3 size: 14 residues. The germline V gene has CDR1 SNHLY and CDR2 FYNNEI. V gave up 6 bases and J gave up 2 bases; unmatched junction bases: 5. In DNA form, the CDR3 reads TGTGCCAGCAGGCCGGGACAGTACACAGATACGCAGTATTTT. It codes for CASRPGQYTDTQYF.

The chain couples TRBV19 to TRBJ2-1; 11 bases are a match to TRBD2. Germline V lookup: CDR1 LNHDA, CDR2 SQIVND (reference sequence). CDR3 size: 16 residues. Trimming took 1 base from V and 7 from J; bases not matched to a gene: 6. CDR3 sequence: CASSIAASGRINEQFF. Here the CDR3 DNA reads TGTGCCAGTAGTATAGCGGCTAGCGGGAGGATAAATGAGCAGTTCTTC.